This T cell receptor (beta chain) was obtained from a study of blood T cell repertoires in COVID-19. Study details: PBMCs, B-cell-depleted T cells, or T cells were the source of the cDNA or gDNA that made up the material.

The CDR3 covers 11 residues. Trimming shortened V by 6 bases and J by 3 bases, and 6 bases separated the two germline ends. Authors' analysis steps: Counts of nucleated cells, estimated from reference gene primer amplification, were obtained. Assay: immunoSEQ multiplex PCR; the TCRdb copy retains only in-frame clones and omits some. That table is the source of V, J and clone size, and D and trimming were worked out from the DNA. The repertoire consists of about 180,000 clones, with approximately 90% occurring once and the leading ten covering 1.5% to 2%. The clonotype comes from a man between 18 and 35 years old who had recovered from COVID-19. The chain is built from TRBV12-3 or TRBV12-4 and TRBJ2-7; the D is unclear. Sequencing was performed on peripheral blood. CDR3 residues: CASRRGYEQYF. CDR3 nucleotides: TGTGCCAGCAGGCGAGGCTACGAGCAGTACTTC.